The 23 T cell receptor beta chains below come from one sample, sequenced in a study of blood T cell repertoires in COVID-19. Some clones are missing from TCRdb's copy, which holds only in-frame ones; the method was immunoSEQ multiplex PCR. The sample consists of 200,000 to 300,000 clones, approximately 84% of them appearing once. Sequencing input: peripheral blood. These receptors all come from a human donor in a cohort sampled during active COVID-19.

The CDR3 DNA is TGTGCGACACTCAGAGATCAGGTCCCCAGCTCCTACAATGAGCAGTTCTTC. Its protein product is CATLRDQVPSSYNEQFF. The rearrangement uses TRBV5-4 and TRBJ2-1; no definite D call. CDR1 is SGHNT, CDR2 YYREEE, per germline (reference sequence). This CDR3 has 17 amino acids.

The chain has TRBV9 and TRBJ1-2; D is perhaps TRBD1 (6 bases). Trimming took 5 bases from V and 8 from J, leaving 13 bases between them. This CDR3 comprises 12 residues. The germline gives CDR1 SGDLS, CDR2 YYNGEE. CDR3 DNA sequence: TGTGCCAGCAGTCGGCAGGGGAACGGCTACACCTTC. This codes for CASSRQGNGYTF.

This chain joins TRBV27 and TRBJ2-1; TRBD1 matches 7 bases. The CDR3 loop spans 17 amino acids. The V gene end was trimmed by 4 bases and the J gene end by 1 base; junction bases not matched to a gene: 10. CDR1 MNHEY and CDR2 SMNVEV come from the germline V gene (reference sequence). The CDR3 protein is CASSSRQGLVSYNEQFF. CDR3 DNA sequence: TGTGCCAGCAGTTCCCGACAGGGTTTAGTTTCCTACAATGAGCAGTTCTTC.

The chain carries TRBV19 and TRBJ1-1, with 10 bases that match TRBD1. The V gene end was trimmed by 4 bases and the J gene end by 7 bases; junction bases not matched to a gene: 6. CDR3 size: 14 residues. CDR1 and CDR2 from the germline V gene are LNHDA and SQIVND (reference sequence). In DNA form, the CDR3 reads TGTGCCAGTAGTAATCGACAGGGGGCGTTTGAAGCTTTCTTT. Translation gives CASSNRQGAFEAFF. Drawing the rest from reference TRBV19 and TRBJ1-1, the complete variable domain is DGGITQSPKYLFRKEGQNVTLSCEQNLNHDAMYWYRQDPGQGLRLIYYSQIVNDFQKGDIAEGYSVSREKKESFPLTVTSAQKNPTAFYLCASSNRQGAFEAFFGQGTRLTVV.

As concerns this clone: At one boundary the junction diverges from the germline segment, which might be a read error. This chain uses TRBV5-4 with TRBJ1-1, with D maybe TRBD1 (5 bases). The CDR3 totals 13 residues. The germline gives CDR1 SGHNT, CDR2 YYREEE (reference sequence). CDR3 sequence reads: CASNLPGTGKAFF. The DNA for the CDR3 is TGTGCCAGCAACTTGCCGGGGACTGGAAAAGCTTTCTTT. Full variable domain (remainder filled in from reference TRBV5-4 and TRBJ1-1): ETGVTQSPTHLIKTRGQQVTLRCSSQSGHNTVSWYQQALGQGPQFIFQYYREEENGRGNFPPRFSGLQFPNYSSELNVNALELDDSALYLCASNLPGTGKAFFGQGTRLTVV.

This clone has at least ten counts. The V gene is TRBV19, the J gene TRBJ2-3, with 8 nucleotides matching TRBD2. V was clipped by 9 bases and J by 3 bases; unmatched bases: 26. Germline CDR1 reads LNHDA; CDR2 reads SQIVND (reference sequence). The CDR3 is 20 amino acids. This CDR3 is CASPYRFSPNSGKRTDTQYF. CDR3 DNA sequence: TGTGCCAGCCCCTACCGATTTTCTCCAAATAGCGGGAAACGAACAGATACGCAGTATTTT.

The chain combines TRBV9 with TRBJ2-3; TRBD2 matches 10 bases. This CDR3 spans 20 amino acids. The germline gives CDR1 SGDLS, CDR2 YYNGEE. With V trimmed by 0 bases and J by 1 base, 14 bases remained unmatched. This CDR3 reads CASSVGPSGGLGVGTDTQYF. CDR3 DNA sequence: TGTGCCAGCAGCGTAGGGCCTAGCGGGGGACTTGGGGTTGGCACAGATACGCAGTATTTT. The full variable domain, completed using reference TRBV9 and TRBJ2-3, is DSGVTQTPKHLITATGQRVTLRCSPRSGDLSVYWYQQSLDQGLQFLIQYYNGEERAKGNILERFSAQQFPDLHSELNLSSLELGDSALYFCASSVGPSGGLGVGTDTQYFGPGTRLTVL.

V gene TRBV5-1 combines with J gene TRBJ2-7; D gene uncertain. The germline CDR1 and CDR2 sequences are SGHRS and YFSETQ. Trimming stripped 0 bases from V and 3 bases from J, with 7 bases between. The CDR3 has 13 amino acids. The CDR3 protein is CASSLASIYEQYF. The CDR3 DNA follows: TGCGCCAGCAGCTTGGCCAGTATCTACGAGCAGTACTTC.

Worth noting for this clone: Within the sample, other DNA sequences also encode this same CDR3. V and J are TRBV9 and TRBJ1-3; TRBD1 aligns across 7 bases. The CDR3 is made up of 15 amino acids. V shed 2 bases and J 2 bases; nucleotides not matched to a gene: 4. Per germline, CDR1 SGDLS and CDR2 YYNGEE. CDR3 region: CASSVTDRAGNTIYF. Here the CDR3 DNA reads TGTGCCAGCAGCGTGACAGACAGGGCTGGAAACACCATATATTTT.

Here the CDR3 reads CASCQGGLRYEKLFF. The DNA for the CDR3 is TGTGCCAGCTGCCAGGGGGGCCTGAGGTACGAAAAACTGTTTTTT. The genes are TRBV18 and TRBJ1-4; 7 positions match TRBD1. The germline V gene has CDR1 KGHSH and CDR2 LQKENI. CDR3 length: 15 residues. With 7 bases clipped from V and 8 bases from J, the junction kept 13 bases outside the gene matches.

The chain employs TRBV5-1 and TRBJ2-2; D is perhaps TRBD2 (5 bases). Trimming pared 2 bases from V and 5 bases from J, leaving 13 bases between. This CDR3 comprises 15 residues. Per germline, CDR1 SGHRS and CDR2 YFSETQ. In DNA, the CDR3 is TGCGCCAGCAGCTTCTACGGGAATCCGACCGGGGAGCTGTTTTTT. Its translation is CASSFYGNPTGELFF.

The genes are TRBV5-1 and TRBJ1-6; TRBD1 is a possible D gene (6 bases). Trimming cost V 1 base and J 0 bases, with 14 bases left between them. Germline CDR1 is SGHRS and CDR2 is YFSETQ. CDR3 size: 18 residues. CDR3 amino acids: CASSLRQAASSYNSPLHF. CDR3 in DNA: TGCGCCAGCAGCTTGCGACAGGCGGCGAGCTCCTATAATTCACCCCTCCACTTT.

This rearrangement joins TRBV7-6 to TRBJ2-3, with D tentatively TRBD2 (5 bases). The CDR3 has 13 amino acids. The germline V and J ends were trimmed by 4 bases and 2 bases, with 7 bases remaining between them. Germline CDR1 is SGHVS and CDR2 is FNYEAQ. The CDR3 sequence is CASSWELTDTQYF. CDR3 DNA sequence: TGTGCCAGCAGCTGGGAGCTCACAGATACGCAGTATTTT.

The J gene is TRBJ2-7, the V gene TRBV9; D perhaps matches TRBD1 (5 bases). Germline CDR1 and CDR2: SGDLS and YYNGEE. CDR3 length: 14 amino acids. The V and J ends lost 3 bases and 2 bases respectively, with 12 bases between them. For the CDR3, the DNA is TGTGCCAGCAGCGGACGACAGATACCCTACGAGCAGTACTTC. Translated, it gives CASSGRQIPYEQYF.

The chain is built from TRBV6-4 and TRBJ2-3; the match to TRBD2 covers 10 bases. V dropped 0 bases and J dropped 4; count of bases not matched to a gene: 1. The V gene's germline CDR1 is MRHNA and CDR2 SNTAGT. The CDR3 contains 15 residues. CDR3 coding DNA: TGTGCCAGCAGTGACTCGAGCGGGGGGGCAGATACGCAGTATTTT. Its protein is CASSDSSGGADTQYF.

This clone was observed a few times. The genes are TRBV28 and TRBJ1-2; D remains unclear. The germline V and J ends were trimmed by 6 bases and 5 bases, with 10 bases remaining between them. This CDR3 region has 12 residues. Germline V CDR1 and CDR2: MDHEN, SYDVKM. The CDR3 coding sequence is TGTGCCAGCAGATCCAACAGTTATGGCTACACCTTC. As protein: CASRSNSYGYTF.

The chain joins TRBV27 to TRBJ2-7, with 10 nucleotides matching TRBD2. J gave up 4 bases and V 7 bases, and 19 bases lay outside the gene matches. Germline-derived CDR1 and CDR2 are MNHEY and SMNVEV (reference sequence). The CDR3 covers 18 residues. CDR3 sequence reads: CASTQPGLAIPKGYEQYF. CDR3 sequence (DNA): TGTGCCAGCACGCAACCGGGACTAGCGATACCTAAGGGATACGAGCAGTACTTC.

V and J are TRBV14 and TRBJ2-7; D possibly corresponds to TRBD2 (5 bases). CDR1 is SGHDN, CDR2 FVKESK, per germline. The CDR3 is made up of 13 amino acids. Trimming removed 4 bases from V and 6 bases from J, with 13 bases in between. DNA for the CDR3: TGTGCCAGCAGCCTTTTCCTAGCCGGCGAGCAGTACTTC. Its translation: CASSLFLAGEQYF.

The sample holds a few counts of this clone. V gene TRBV6-5 combines with J gene TRBJ1-5; 8 nucleotides align to TRBD1. Per germline, CDR1 MNHEY and CDR2 SVGAGI. The CDR3 sequence is 15 residues long. After removal of 4 bases from V and 5 bases from J, the junction contained 7 bases not matched to a gene. CDR3 DNA sequence: TGTGCCAGCAGTTGGTCAGGGGGCGAGGATCAGCCCCAGCATTTT. Amino acids: CASSWSGGEDQPQHF.

This clone was detected once. This chain joins TRBV29-1 and TRBJ1-2; D is possibly TRBD1 (6 bases). The germline V gene encodes CDR1 SQVTM and CDR2 ANQGSEA. V was pared by 6 bases and J by 4 bases, with 12 bases between. The CDR3 covers 12 residues. CDR3 amino acids: CSVMGAPYGYTF. CDR3 coding DNA: TGCAGCGTCATGGGGGCACCCTATGGCTACACCTTC.

This clone turned up a few times. V and J are TRBV5-4 and TRBJ2-4; D unresolved. V lost 1 base and J 4 bases, leaving 6 bases between the germline ends. The CDR3 is 13 residues long. Germline V gene lookup returns CDR1 SGHNT and CDR2 YYREEE (reference sequence). The CDR3 bases are TGTGCCAGCAGCTTGACCCAGAAAAACATTCAGTACTTC. Translation: CASSLTQKNIQYF.

This chain links TRBV10-3 with TRBJ2-3, with 15 bases that match TRBD2. V lost 5 bases and J lost 1; bases outside the gene matches: 7. CDR3 length equals 18 residues. Germline CDR1 and CDR2: ENHRY and SYGVKD. The CDR3 nucleotides are TGTGCCATCAGTTTCGGACTAGCGGGGGGGCCCGGCACAGATACGCAGTATTTT. It encodes CAISFGLAGGPGTDTQYF.

This sequence joins TRBV5-1 and TRBJ1-6; D is perhaps TRBD1 (6 bases). Per germline, CDR1 SGHRS and CDR2 YFSETQ. V was shortened by 0 bases and J by 5 bases, with 6 bases between the two germline ends. This CDR3 region has 14 residues. The CDR3 coding sequence is TGCGCCAGCAGCTTGGAGGGGGATAATTCACCCCTCCACTTT. This codes for CASSLEGDNSPLHF.